Given below is one TCR beta chain in context. TCRdb keeps only in-frame clones here, not all; method: immunoSEQ multiplex PCR. The sample has 90,000 to 120,000 clones; 80% to 95% are singletons. This specimen belongs to a study of T cell changes during pregnancy in multiple sclerosis. J gave up 5 bases and V 7 bases, and 7 bases lay outside the gene matches. The CDR3 is made up of 13 amino acids. Germline CDR1 reads SNHLY; CDR2 reads FYNNEI. The chain links TRBV2 to TRBJ1-2; 7 bases match TRBD1. This TCR was sampled from a female donor with multiple sclerosis, enrolled in a pregnancy study. The specimen was peripheral blood, collected after pregnancy. In DNA form, the CDR3 reads TGTGCCAGCAAAGGGGACAGTGAATATGGCTACACCTTC. This translates into CASKGDSEYGYTF.